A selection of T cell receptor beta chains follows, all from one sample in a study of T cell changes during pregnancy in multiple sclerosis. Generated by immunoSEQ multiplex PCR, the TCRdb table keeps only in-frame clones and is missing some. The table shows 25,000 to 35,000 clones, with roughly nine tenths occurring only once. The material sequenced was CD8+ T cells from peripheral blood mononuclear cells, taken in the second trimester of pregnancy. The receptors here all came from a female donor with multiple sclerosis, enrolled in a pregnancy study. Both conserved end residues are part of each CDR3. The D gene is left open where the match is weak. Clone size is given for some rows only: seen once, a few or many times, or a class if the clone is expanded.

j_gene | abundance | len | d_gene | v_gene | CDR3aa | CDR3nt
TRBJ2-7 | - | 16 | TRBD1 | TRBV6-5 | CASSYDYGQAIYEQYF | TGTGCCAGCAGTTACGACTACGGACAGGCTATCTACGAGCAGTACTTC
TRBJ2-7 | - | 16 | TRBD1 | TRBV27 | CASSARQGAGTYEQYF | TGTGCCAGCAGTGCCCGACAGGGGGCAGGGACCTACGAGCAGTACTTC
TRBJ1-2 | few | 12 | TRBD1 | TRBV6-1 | CASKGADYGYTF | TGTGCCAGCAAGGGGGCGGACTATGGCTACACCTTC
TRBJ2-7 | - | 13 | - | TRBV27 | CASSFTGSYEQYF | TGTGCCAGCAGTTTCACCGGCTCCTACGAGCAGTACTTC
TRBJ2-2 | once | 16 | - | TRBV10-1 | CASSDWAGRDTGELFF | TGCGCCAGCAGTGATTGGGCGGGACGGGACACCGGGGAGCTGTTTTTT
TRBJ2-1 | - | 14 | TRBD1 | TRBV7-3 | CASSPGTGPNEQFF | TGTGCCAGCAGCCCTGGGACAGGCCCCAATGAGCAGTTCTTC
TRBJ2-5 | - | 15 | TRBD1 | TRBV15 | CATSRSRGPSETQYF | TGTGCCACCAGCAGATCCAGGGGGCCCAGTGAGACCCAGTACTTC
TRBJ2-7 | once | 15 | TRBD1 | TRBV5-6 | CASSFWTGDTYEQYF | TGTGCCAGCAGCTTCTGGACAGGGGACACCTACGAGCAGTACTTC
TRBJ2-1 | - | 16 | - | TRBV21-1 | CASTKNRGPLYNEQFF | TGTGCCAGCACCAAAAACAGGGGGCCCCTGTACAATGAGCAGTTCTTC
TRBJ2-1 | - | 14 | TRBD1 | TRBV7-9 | CASSPWAGGNEQFF | TGTGCCAGCAGCCCGTGGGCAGGGGGAAATGAGCAGTTCTTC
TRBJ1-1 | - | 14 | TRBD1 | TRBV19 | CASKGALGNTEAFF | TGTGCCAGTAAGGGGGCCTTAGGGAACACTGAAGCTTTCTTT
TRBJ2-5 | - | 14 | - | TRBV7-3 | CASSPYGGGETQYF | TGTGCCAGCAGCCCCTATGGGGGCGGAGAGACCCAGTACTTC
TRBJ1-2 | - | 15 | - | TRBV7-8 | CASSGEGGGNYGYTF | TGTGCCAGCAGCGGCGAAGGGGGGGGTAACTATGGCTACACCTTC
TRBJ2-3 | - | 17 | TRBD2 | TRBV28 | CASSVLELAGTTDTQYF | TGTGCCAGCAGTGTTCTGGAACTAGCGGGCACGACAGATACGCAGTATTTT
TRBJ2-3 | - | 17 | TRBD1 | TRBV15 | CATSSSRGQGATDTQYF | TGTGCCACCAGCAGTTCCCGAGGGCAGGGGGCAACAGATACGCAGTATTTT
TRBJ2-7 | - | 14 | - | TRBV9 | CASSVELEDYEQYF | TGTGCCAGCAGCGTAGAGCTAGAAGACTACGAGCAGTACTTC
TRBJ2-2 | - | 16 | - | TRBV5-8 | CASTSGDSMPTGELFF | TGTGCCAGCACCTCGGGTGACTCCATGCCCACCGGGGAGCTGTTTTTT
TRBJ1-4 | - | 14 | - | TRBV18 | CASSPPDRNEKLFF | TGTGCCAGCTCACCGCCGGACAGAAATGAAAAACTGTTTTTT
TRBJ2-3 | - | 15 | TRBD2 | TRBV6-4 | CASSSGTSETDTQYF | TGTGCCAGCAGTTCGGGGACTAGCGAGACAGATACGCAGTATTTT
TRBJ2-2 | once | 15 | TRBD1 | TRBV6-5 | CASSKTGGGTGELFF | TGTGCCAGCAGCAAAACAGGGGGCGGCACCGGGGAGCTGTTTTTT
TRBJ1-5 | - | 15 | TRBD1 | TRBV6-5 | CASRGTGGDNQPQHF | TGTGCCAGCAGGGGGACAGGGGGCGACAATCAGCCCCAGCATTTT
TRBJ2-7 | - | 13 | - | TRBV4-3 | CASSQGPVGEQYF | TGCGCCAGCAGCCAGGGCCCGGTCGGTGAGCAGTACTTC
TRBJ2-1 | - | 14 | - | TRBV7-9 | CASSFVLRVNEQFF | TGTGCCAGCAGCTTCGTCCTTCGGGTAAATGAGCAGTTCTTC
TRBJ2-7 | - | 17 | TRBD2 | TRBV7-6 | CASSPRLAGSVSYEQYF | TGTGCCAGCAGCCCCCGACTAGCGGGATCGGTATCCTACGAGCAGTACTTC
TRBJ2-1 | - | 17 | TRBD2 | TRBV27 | CATEIAGGGKTYNEQFF | TGTGCCACCGAGATAGCGGGGGGCGGAAAAACCTACAATGAGCAGTTCTTC
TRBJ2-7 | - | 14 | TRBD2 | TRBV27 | CASSLERGIYEQYF | TGTGCCAGCAGTTTAGAGCGGGGGATCTACGAGCAGTACTTC
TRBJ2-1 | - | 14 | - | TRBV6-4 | CASSDGSEGNEQFF | TGTGCCAGCAGTGATGGGTCGGAGGGCAATGAGCAGTTCTTC
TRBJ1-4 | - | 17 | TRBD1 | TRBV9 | CASSGTGTGAENEKLFF | TGTGCCAGCAGCGGGACCGGGACAGGGGCCGAAAATGAAAAACTGTTTTTT
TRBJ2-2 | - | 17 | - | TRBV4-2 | CASSQAAASVGTGELFF | TGTGCCAGCAGCCAAGCGGCGGCTAGCGTAGGCACCGGGGAGCTGTTTTTT
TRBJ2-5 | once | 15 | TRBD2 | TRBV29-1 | CSVEVFSGRDETQYF | TGCAGCGTTGAAGTCTTTAGCGGGAGGGATGAGACCCAGTACTTC
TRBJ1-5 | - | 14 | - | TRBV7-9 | CASRSDGSNQPQHF | TGTGCCAGCAGATCCGACGGGAGCAATCAGCCCCAGCATTTT